The 14 T cell receptor beta chains below all came from one sample that was sequenced in a study of blood T cell repertoires in COVID-19. Sequencing was performed with immunoSEQ multiplex PCR; in TCRdb, only in-frame clones are kept and a portion is missing. This table has approximately 250,000 clones, approximately 86% appearing once. Sequencing input: PBMCs or T cells enriched from blood (not recorded which). The receptors originated from a woman in her twenties or thirties who had recovered from COVID-19.

CDR3 sequence reads: CASRSLNSPLHF. As DNA, the CDR3 is TGTGCCAGCAGGTCTCTTAATTCACCCCTCCACTTT. The V and J genes are TRBV28 and TRBJ1-6; D gene ambiguous. CDR1 and CDR2 from the germline V gene are MDHEN and SYDVKM. The CDR3 runs to 12 residues. Trimming shortened V by 6 bases and J by 6 bases, and 6 bases separated the two germline ends. The full variable domain, in which reference TRBV28 and TRBJ1-6 provide the parts outside the CDR3, is DVKVTQSSRYLVKRTGEKVFLECVQDMDHENMFWYRQDPGLGLRLIYFSYDVKMKEKGDIPEGYSVSREKKERFSLILESASTNQTSMYLCASRSLNSPLHFGNGTRLTVT.

The genes are TRBV28 and TRBJ1-2, with D perhaps matching TRBD1 (6 bases). In germline, CDR1 is MDHEN, CDR2 SYDVKM. Between the trimmed V and J ends, which lost 2 bases and 6 bases, there was a span of 13 bases. This CDR3 comprises 14 residues. In DNA, the CDR3 is TGTGCCAGCAGTTTAGGGGGGGCGCTCGATGGCTACACCTTC. Translating gives CASSLGGALDGYTF.

The J gene is TRBJ1-1, the V gene TRBV2, with D hard to call. CDR1 and CDR2 (germline): SNHLY, FYNNEI. The germline V and J ends were trimmed by 4 bases and 11 bases, with 20 bases remaining between them. This CDR3 comprises 14 residues. The CDR3 is CASSVLRLEGVAFF. As DNA, the CDR3 is TGTGCCAGCAGTGTCCTTCGTCTGGAGGGTGTCGCTTTCTTT.

This clone was picked up one time. The chain recombines TRBV7-2 with TRBJ2-7, with 11 bases aligning to TRBD2. CDR1 SGHTA and CDR2 FQGNSA come from the germline V gene. The CDR3 sequence is 15 residues long. With 1 base clipped from V and 3 bases from J, the junction kept 2 bases outside the gene matches. CDR3 in amino acids: CASSLGLAGLYEQYF. DNA of the CDR3: TGTGCCAGCAGCTTAGGACTAGCGGGACTCTACGAGCAGTACTTC.

J is TRBJ1-3 and V is TRBV2; 7 bases align to TRBD1. Germline V gives CDR1 SNHLY, CDR2 FYNNEI. This CDR3 has 14 amino acids. Unmatched junction bases numbered 4, after V lost 8 bases and J lost 0 bases. Written as DNA, the CDR3 is TGTGCCAGCGGGACAGCGATCTCTGGAAACACCATATATTTT. Its translation: CASGTAISGNTIYF. Combining the CDR3 with reference TRBV2 and TRBJ1-3 gives the whole variable domain EPEVTQTPSHQVTQMGQEVILRCVPISNHLYFYWYRQILGQKVEFLVSFYNNEISEKSEIFDDQFSVERPDGSNFTLKIRSTKLEDSAMYFCASGTAISGNTIYFGEGSWLTVV.

Notes on this clone: The sample carries other DNA sequences with the same CDR3. V and J are TRBV5-1 and TRBJ1-1; D perhaps matches TRBD1 (6 bases). The germline V and J ends were trimmed by 0 bases and 1 base, with 7 bases remaining between them. CDR1 and CDR2 (germline): SGHRS, YFSETQ. The CDR3 is 14 residues long. The CDR3 DNA sequence: TGCGCCAGCAGCTTGGAAGGGGGGAACACTGAAGCTTTCTTT. Translated, it gives CASSLEGGNTEAFF.

The chain carries TRBV5-8 and TRBJ1-2, with no clear D. V was trimmed by 5 bases and J by 1 base, leaving 12 bases between them. The V gene's germline CDR1 is SGHTS and CDR2 YDEGEE. The CDR3 has 14 amino acids. The DNA of the CDR3 is TGTGCCAGCAGGTCCCGGGAGGATAACTATGGCTACACCTTC. It encodes CASRSREDNYGYTF.

As concerns this clone: One end of the junction does not line up with germline, which may come from a read error. The V and J genes are TRBV28 and TRBJ2-3; D might be TRBD2 (5 bases). The CDR3 totals 13 residues. CDR1 is MDHEN and CDR2 is SYDVKM in the germline V gene. CDR3: CATSSEEADTQYF. In DNA, the CDR3 is TGTGCCACCAGTTCTGAGGAGGCAGATACGCAGTATTTT.

This sequence joins TRBV7-9 and TRBJ2-1; a weak D match, TRBD2 (6 bases). CDR1 and CDR2 from the germline V gene are SEHNR and FQNEAQ (reference sequence). The CDR3 is made up of 16 amino acids. V was shortened by 6 bases and J by 1 base, with 16 bases between the two germline ends. As DNA, the CDR3 is TGTGCCAGCAGACCGACCGGGACTTTATCCTACAATGAGCAGTTCTTC. As protein: CASRPTGTLSYNEQFF.

The chain employs TRBV27 and TRBJ1-2; D unresolved. Looked up from germline, CDR1 is MNHEY and CDR2 is SMNVEV (reference sequence). The V gene lost 7 bases and the J gene lost 4 bases, with 16 bases spanning the gap. CDR3 length: 14 amino acids. This CDR3 is CASTSLLGPYGYTF. CDR3 DNA sequence: TGTGCCAGCACCTCCCTCCTAGGCCCCTATGGCTACACCTTC.

J is TRBJ1-6 and V is TRBV11-2, with D perhaps TRBD1 (6 bases). The CDR3 runs to 17 residues. V was trimmed by 5 bases and J by 0 bases, leaving 14 bases between them. Germline loops: CDR1 SGHAT, CDR2 FQNNGV. Written as DNA, the CDR3 is TGTGCCAGCAGCATACTCAGGGGAACCTCCTATAATTCACCCCTCCACTTT. Protein product: CASSILRGTSYNSPLHF.

This rearrangement joins TRBV7-3 to TRBJ2-3; D is perhaps TRBD2 (6 bases). V dropped 0 bases and J dropped 0 bases, with 7 bases sitting between them. This CDR3 contains 15 residues. CDR1 is SGHTA, CDR2 FQGTGA, per germline. The CDR3 region is CASSLTGTSTDTQYF. The CDR3 DNA is TGTGCCAGCAGCTTAACGGGGACTAGCACAGATACGCAGTATTTT.

The V and J genes are TRBV19 and TRBJ1-4, with D possibly being TRBD1 (5 bases). Trimming shortened V by 1 base and J by 6 bases, and 12 bases separated the two germline ends. CDR3 length: 15 amino acids. Germline-derived CDR1 and CDR2 are LNHDA and SQIVND (reference sequence). The CDR3, as DNA: TGTGCCAGTAGTATAGTTCCAGGGCCGGATGAAAAACTGTTTTTT. This codes for CASSIVPGPDEKLFF.

V gene TRBV5-5 combines with J gene TRBJ2-1, with 14 bases that match TRBD2. Losses at the gene ends were 3 bases for V and 0 bases for J; bases not matched to a gene: 5. Germline lookup yields CDR1 SGHKS and CDR2 YYEKEE (reference sequence). The CDR3 spans 18 residues. CDR3 region: CASSWGTSGGSSYNEQFF. The CDR3 DNA reads as TGTGCCAGCAGCTGGGGGACTAGCGGGGGTAGCTCCTACAATGAGCAGTTCTTC.